This is a list of T cell receptor beta chains from one sample in a study of blood T cell repertoires in COVID-19. The protocol was immunoSEQ multiplex PCR, while the TCRdb copy is restricted to in-frame clones and leaves out a portion. The table has 150,000 to 200,000 clones, less than 85% seen once; the top ten hold 3% to 4%. Sequencing was performed on peripheral blood. The receptors here all came from a human donor with acute or convalescent COVID-19. The donor label of this sample is uncertain. The CDR3 runs from the conserved cysteine through the conserved F or W. The order of the fields is V gene, J gene, D gene, clone size, CDR3 DNA, CDR3 protein. The D gene is left open where the match is weak. For some rows the clone size is stated as once, few or many, or as a class when expanded; others skip it.

V: TRBV7-6
J: TRBJ2-3
D: -
size: -
DNA: TGTGCCAGCAGCCACCCCGCTAGCGGCACAGATACGCAGTATTTT
CDR3: CASSHPASGTDTQYF

V: TRBV6-5
J: TRBJ1-2
D: TRBD1
size: -
DNA: TGTGCCAGCAGTTCCCACGGGACAGGGGGTGGCTACACCTTC
CDR3: CASSSHGTGGGYTF

V: TRBV7-2
J: TRBJ2-5
D: TRBD1
size: -
DNA: TGTGCCAGCAGCTTAGATGGGACAGGAACCCCAGAGACCCAGTACTTC
CDR3: CASSLDGTGTPETQYF

V: TRBV18
J: TRBJ2-7
D: TRBD1
size: -
DNA: TGTGCCAGCTCACCGGTACCGGGACAGAGTTGGTACGAGCAGTACTTC
CDR3: CASSPVPGQSWYEQYF

V: TRBV27
J: TRBJ1-6
D: -
size: -
DNA: TGTGCCAGCAGTTTTTCAGGGATACAAAGTCCCCTCCACTTT
CDR3: CASSFSGIQSPLHF

V: TRBV6-4
J: TRBJ1-1
D: TRBD1
size: -
DNA: TGTGCCAGCAGCGCCCAGGGGACAGGCACTGAAGCTTTCTTT
CDR3: CASSAQGTGTEAFF

V: TRBV5-1
J: TRBJ1-4
D: TRBD1
size: -
DNA: TGCGCCAGCAGCTCGATTGGACAGGGGGCGGGTAGGGAAAAACTGTTTTTT
CDR3: CASSSIGQGAGREKLFF

V: TRBV29-1
J: TRBJ2-3
D: -
size: -
DNA: TGCAGCGTTCTCGTCCGGGGGAGCACAGATACGCAGTATTTT
CDR3: CSVLVRGSTDTQYF

V: TRBV24-1
J: TRBJ1-2
D: TRBD1
size: -
DNA: TGTGCCACCAGTGACGATCCCAGGGGGGAATCTCATGGCTACACCTTC
CDR3: CATSDDPRGESHGYTF

V: TRBV2
J: TRBJ2-5
D: TRBD2
size: -
DNA: TGTGCCAGCATCCCCTTTCGGGGGGAAGGAGAGACCCAGTACTTC
CDR3: CASIPFRGEGETQYF

V: TRBV11-2
J: TRBJ2-7
D: TRBD2
size: few
DNA: TGTGCCAGCAGCCTAGAGCCAGCGGGGCAGTACGAGCAGTACTTC
CDR3: CASSLEPAGQYEQYF

V: TRBV7-3
J: TRBJ1-3
D: -
size: once
DNA: TGTGCCAGCACCTTATCTGGCGCGGGCGGAAACACCATATATTTT
CDR3: CASTLSGAGGNTIYF

V: TRBV28
J: TRBJ2-6
D: -
size: -
DNA: TGTGCCAGCAAGAACGGGGGGCCAGTTTCTGGGGCCAACGTCCTGACTTTC
CDR3: CASKNGGPVSGANVLTF

V: TRBV5-8
J: TRBJ2-4
D: -
size: -
DNA: TGTGCCAGCATGTGGGGCAGACATACCAAAAACATTCAGTACTTC
CDR3: CASMWGRHTKNIQYF

V: TRBV9
J: TRBJ1-6
D: -
size: -
DNA: TGTGCCAGCAGCGCAGCCGAGGGATCGGGTTCACCCCTCCACTTT
CDR3: CASSAAEGSGSPLHF

V: TRBV3-1/TRBV3-2
J: TRBJ2-7
D: TRBD1
size: -
DNA: TGTGCCAGCACCTTATCGACAGGGACCTACGAGCAGTACTTC
CDR3: CASTLSTGTYEQYF

V: TRBV5-6
J: TRBJ1-2
D: -
size: -
DNA: TGTGCCAGCAGCTTGTCAACCTCCGGGTTTAACTATGGCTACACCTTC
CDR3: CASSLSTSGFNYGYTF